The 8 T cell receptor beta chains below all came from one sample that was sequenced in a study of graft-versus-host responses after intestinal transplantation. Assay: immunoSEQ multiplex PCR; the TCRdb copy retains only in-frame clones and omits some. The profile shows over 65,000 clones, about nine tenths of them singletons. The specimen comprised PBMCs, sampled 98 days after intestinal transplantation. The receptors derive from a human patient who received an intestinal transplant, so some T cells may come from the graft donor.

The chain employs TRBV19 and TRBJ2-2, with D perhaps given as TRBD1 or TRBD2 (6 bases each). CDR3 size: 17 residues. V gave up 2 bases and J gave up 0 bases, with 13 bases separating them. CDR1 is LNHDA and CDR2 is SQIVND in the germline V gene (reference sequence). CDR3 residues: CASSIWGRGANTGELFF. DNA for the CDR3: TGTGCCAGTAGTATATGGGGTAGGGGGGCGAACACCGGGGAGCTGTTTTTT.

CDR3 sequence (DNA): TGCGCCAGCAGGGCTACAGGGAATTTGGACCAGCCCCAGCATTTT. Residues: CASRATGNLDQPQHF. The chain recombines TRBV10-2 with TRBJ1-5; TRBD1 is a possible D gene (6 bases). The germline gives CDR1 WSHSY, CDR2 SAAADI. Deletions cut 6 bases from V and 7 bases from J, with 19 bases between. CDR3 length: 15 amino acids.

This clone was seen just once. The V call is TRBV11-3, the J call TRBJ1-2; no clear D. The CDR3 has 14 residues. With 1 base removed from V and 2 bases from J, the gap between germline ends came to 8 bases. CDR1 is SGHNT and CDR2 is YENEEA in the germline V gene. As DNA, the CDR3 is TGTGCCAGCAGCTTAGGTACTCTAAACTATGGCTACACCTTC. Translation: CASSLGTLNYGYTF.

The chain employs TRBV9 and TRBJ2-7; tentatively, D is TRBD1 (6 bases). V lost 0 bases and J 4 bases, leaving 11 bases between the germline ends. Germline values: CDR1 SGDLS, CDR2 YYNGEE. CDR3 length equals 14 residues. The CDR3 nucleotides are TGTGCCAGCAGCGTAGACAGGGCACCTTACGAGCAGTACTTC. As protein: CASSVDRAPYEQYF.

This clone was observed once. The chain is built from TRBV5-1 and TRBJ2-3, with D unclear. The V end was cut by 0 bases, the J end by 1 base, with 6 bases between. The CDR3 is 14 amino acids. Germline lookup yields CDR1 SGHRS and CDR2 YFSETQ. Here the CDR3 reads CASSLGEGTDTQYF. CDR3 nucleotides: TGCGCCAGCAGCTTGGGTGAGGGCACAGATACGCAGTATTTT.

The genes are TRBV5-8 and TRBJ1-2, with a possible D match to TRBD1 (6 bases). The V gene's germline CDR1 is SGHTS and CDR2 YDEGEE. V lost 2 bases, J lost 6 bases, and 14 bases lay in between. The CDR3 extends over 14 amino acids. CDR3: CASSLTTGWNGYTF. CDR3 bases: TGTGCCAGCAGCTTAACGACAGGATGGAATGGCTACACCTTC.

The chain employs TRBV5-6 and TRBJ2-7; 7 bases are shared with TRBD1. The CDR3 is 13 amino acids. Trimming cost V 3 bases and J 3 bases; bases outside gene matches: 3. Germline V gene sequence: CDR1 SGHDT, CDR2 YYEEEE. This chain's CDR3 is CASSSTGRYEQYF. CDR3 nucleotides: TGTGCCAGCAGCTCGACAGGGCGCTACGAGCAGTACTTC.

J is TRBJ2-5 and V is TRBV28; weak D call: TRBD2 (5 bases). Trimming removed 4 bases at V and 2 bases at J, with 11 bases between. The germline gives CDR1 MDHEN, CDR2 SYDVKM. This CDR3 spans 14 amino acids. The CDR3, as DNA: TGTGCCAGCAGTTCCACCGGGGTTCAAGAGACCCAGTACTTC. Its protein is CASSSTGVQETQYF.